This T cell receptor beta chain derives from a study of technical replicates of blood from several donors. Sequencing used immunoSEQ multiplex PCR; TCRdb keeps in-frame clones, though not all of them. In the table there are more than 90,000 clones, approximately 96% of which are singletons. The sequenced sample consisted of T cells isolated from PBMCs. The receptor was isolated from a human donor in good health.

DNA for the CDR3: TGTGCCAGCAGTCCAGGGGGCGTGAACACTGAAGCTTTCTTT. This codes for CASSPGGVNTEAFF. The chain combines TRBV28 with TRBJ1-1; 8 bases are shared with TRBD1. The CDR3 runs to 14 residues. V gave up 5 bases and J gave up 0 bases; unmatched junction bases: 2. Germline CDR1 is MDHEN and CDR2 is SYDVKM. The variable domain in full, with the rest retrieved from reference TRBV28 and TRBJ1-1, is DVKVTQSSRYLVKRTGEKVFLECVQDMDHENMFWYRQDPGLGLRLIYFSYDVKMKEKGDIPEGYSVSREKKERFSLILESASTNQTSMYLCASSPGGVNTEAFFGQGTRLTVV.